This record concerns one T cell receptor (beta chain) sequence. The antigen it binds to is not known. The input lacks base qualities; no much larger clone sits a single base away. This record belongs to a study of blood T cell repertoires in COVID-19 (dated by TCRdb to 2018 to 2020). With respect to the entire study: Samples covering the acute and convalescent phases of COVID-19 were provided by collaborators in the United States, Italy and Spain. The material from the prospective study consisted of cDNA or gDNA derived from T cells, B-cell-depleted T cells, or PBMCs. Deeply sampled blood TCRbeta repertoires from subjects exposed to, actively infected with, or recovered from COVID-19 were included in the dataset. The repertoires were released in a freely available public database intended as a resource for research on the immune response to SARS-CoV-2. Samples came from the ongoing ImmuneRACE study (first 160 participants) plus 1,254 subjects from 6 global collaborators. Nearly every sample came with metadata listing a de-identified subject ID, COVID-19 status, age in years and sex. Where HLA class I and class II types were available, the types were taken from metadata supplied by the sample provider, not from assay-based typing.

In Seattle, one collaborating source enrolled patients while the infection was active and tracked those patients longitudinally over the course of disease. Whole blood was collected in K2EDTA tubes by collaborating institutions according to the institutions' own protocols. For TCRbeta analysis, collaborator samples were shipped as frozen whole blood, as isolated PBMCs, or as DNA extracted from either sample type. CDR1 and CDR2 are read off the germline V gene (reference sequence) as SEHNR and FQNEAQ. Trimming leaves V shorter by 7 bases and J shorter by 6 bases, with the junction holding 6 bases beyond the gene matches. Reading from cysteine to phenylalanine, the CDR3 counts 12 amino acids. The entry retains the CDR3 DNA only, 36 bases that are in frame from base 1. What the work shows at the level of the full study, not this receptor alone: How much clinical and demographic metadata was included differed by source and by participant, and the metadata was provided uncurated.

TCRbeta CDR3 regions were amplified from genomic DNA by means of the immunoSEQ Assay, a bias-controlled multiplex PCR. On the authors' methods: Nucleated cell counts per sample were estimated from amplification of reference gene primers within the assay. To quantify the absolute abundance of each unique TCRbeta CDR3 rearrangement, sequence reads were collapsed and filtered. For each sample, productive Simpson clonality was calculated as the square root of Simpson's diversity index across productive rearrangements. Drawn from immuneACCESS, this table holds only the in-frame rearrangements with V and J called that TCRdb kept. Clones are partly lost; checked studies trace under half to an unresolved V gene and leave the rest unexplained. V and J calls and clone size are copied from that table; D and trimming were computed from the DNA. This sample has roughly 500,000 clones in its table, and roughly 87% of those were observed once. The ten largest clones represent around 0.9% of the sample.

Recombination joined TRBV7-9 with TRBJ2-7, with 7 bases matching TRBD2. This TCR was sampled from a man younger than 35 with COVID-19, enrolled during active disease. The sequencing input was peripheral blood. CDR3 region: CASTYGGGEQYF. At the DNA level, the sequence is TGTGCCAGCACCTACGGCGGGGGCGAGCAGTACTTC.